This entry concerns a single T cell receptor beta chain. The data belong to a study of blood T cell repertoires in COVID-19. About the research overall: Collection of acute and convalescent COVID-19 samples took place in the United States, Italy and Spain. The cDNA or gDNA used as material had been derived from T cells, B-cell-depleted T cells, or PBMCs.

Original handling: Nucleated cell counts were estimated from reference gene primer amplification. Method: immunoSEQ multiplex PCR; TCRdb's copy keeps in-frame clones and lacks some. V, J and clone size are those of that table, while D and trimming were read from the DNA. The sample has about 170,000 clones, around 90% seen once. Unmatched junction bases numbered 16, after V lost 5 bases and J lost 2 bases. Germline lookup yields CDR1 SGHTA and CDR2 FQGNSA. The CDR3 sequence is 18 residues long. This TCR was recovered from a middle-aged man who had recovered from COVID-19. The chain uses TRBV7-2 and TRBJ2-5, with TRBD2 matching over 8 bases. Sequenced: peripheral blood. The CDR3 DNA is TGTGCCAGCAGCCAACGCCCTGGGGGGGCGGGAGGACAAGAGACCCAGTACTTC. Protein sequence: CASSQRPGGAGGQETQYF.